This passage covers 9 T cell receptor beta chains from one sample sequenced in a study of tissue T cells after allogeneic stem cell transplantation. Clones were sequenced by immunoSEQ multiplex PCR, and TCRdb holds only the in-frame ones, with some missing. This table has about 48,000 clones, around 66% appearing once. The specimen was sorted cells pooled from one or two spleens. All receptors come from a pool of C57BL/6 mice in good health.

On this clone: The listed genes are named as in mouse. CDR3 loop: CASSAPDKSGNTLYF. The sequenced part of the CDR3 DNA is TGTGCCAGCAGTGCCCCGGACAAATCTGGAAATACGCTCTAT. This rearrangement joins TRBV13-1 to TRBJ1-3; possible D gene TRBD1, 5 bases. The sequence runs out 1 residue before the end of the CDR3; the remainder is reconstructed from the germline J gene. CDR1 and CDR2 from the germline V gene are NSHNY and SYGAGN. The CDR3 covers 15 residues. Deletions cut 3 bases from V and 1 base from J, with 11 bases between.

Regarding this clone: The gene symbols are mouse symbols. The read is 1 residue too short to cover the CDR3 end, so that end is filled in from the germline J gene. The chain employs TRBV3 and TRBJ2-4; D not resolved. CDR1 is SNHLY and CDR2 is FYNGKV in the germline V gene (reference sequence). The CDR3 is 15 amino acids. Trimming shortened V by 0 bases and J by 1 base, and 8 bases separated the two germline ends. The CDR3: CASSLAPRGQNTLYF. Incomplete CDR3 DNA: TGTGCCAGCAGCTTAGCGCCCAGAGGTCAAAACACCTTGTAC.

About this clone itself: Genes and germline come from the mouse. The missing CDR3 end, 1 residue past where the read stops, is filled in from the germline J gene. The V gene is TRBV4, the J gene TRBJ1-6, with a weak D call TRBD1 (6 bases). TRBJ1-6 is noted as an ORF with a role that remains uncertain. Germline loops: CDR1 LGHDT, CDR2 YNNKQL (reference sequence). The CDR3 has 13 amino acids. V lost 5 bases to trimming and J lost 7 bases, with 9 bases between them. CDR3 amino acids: CASSQQGNSPLYF. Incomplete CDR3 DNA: TGTGCCAGCAGCCAACAGGGAAATTCGCCCCTCTAC.

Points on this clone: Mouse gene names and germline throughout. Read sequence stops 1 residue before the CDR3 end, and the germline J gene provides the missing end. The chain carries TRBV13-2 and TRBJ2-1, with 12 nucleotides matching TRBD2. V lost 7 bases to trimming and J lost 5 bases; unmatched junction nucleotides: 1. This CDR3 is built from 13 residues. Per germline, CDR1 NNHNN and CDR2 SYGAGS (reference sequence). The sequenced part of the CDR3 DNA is TGTGCCAGCAGGGACTGGGGGGATGCTGAGCAGTTC. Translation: CASRDWGDAEQF. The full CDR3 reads CASRDWGDAEQFF.

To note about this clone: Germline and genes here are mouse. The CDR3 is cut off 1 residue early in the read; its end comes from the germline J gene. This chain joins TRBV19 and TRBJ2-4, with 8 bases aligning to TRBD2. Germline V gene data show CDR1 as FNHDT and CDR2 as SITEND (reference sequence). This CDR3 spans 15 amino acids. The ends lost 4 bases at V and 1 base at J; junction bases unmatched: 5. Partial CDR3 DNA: TGTGCCAGCAGTCTGGGGGGATCTGGTCAAAACACCTTGTAC. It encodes CASSLGGSGQNTLY. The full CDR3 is CASSLGGSGQNTLYF. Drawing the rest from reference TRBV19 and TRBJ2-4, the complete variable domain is GGIITQTPKFLIGQEGQKLTLKCQQNFNHDTMYWYRQDSGKGLRLIYYSITENDLQKGDLSEGYDASREKKSSFSLTVTSAQKNEMAVFLCASSLGGSGQNTLYFGAGTRLSVL.

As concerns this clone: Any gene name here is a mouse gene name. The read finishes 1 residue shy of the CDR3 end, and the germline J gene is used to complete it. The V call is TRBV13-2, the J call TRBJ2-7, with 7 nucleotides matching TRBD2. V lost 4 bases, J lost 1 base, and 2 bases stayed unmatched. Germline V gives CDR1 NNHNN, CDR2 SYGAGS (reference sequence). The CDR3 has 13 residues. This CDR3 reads CASGQLGSYEQYF. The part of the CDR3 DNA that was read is TGTGCCAGCGGTCAACTGGGGTCCTATGAACAGTAC.

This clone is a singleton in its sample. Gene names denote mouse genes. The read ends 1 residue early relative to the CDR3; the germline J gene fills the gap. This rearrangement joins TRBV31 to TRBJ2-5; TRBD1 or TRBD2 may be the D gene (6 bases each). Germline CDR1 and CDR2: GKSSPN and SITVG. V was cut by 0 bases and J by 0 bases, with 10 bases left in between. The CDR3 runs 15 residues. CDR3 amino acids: CAWSLGGLNQDTQYF. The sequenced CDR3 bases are TGTGCCTGGAGTCTCGGGGGCCTTAACCAAGACACCCAGTAC.

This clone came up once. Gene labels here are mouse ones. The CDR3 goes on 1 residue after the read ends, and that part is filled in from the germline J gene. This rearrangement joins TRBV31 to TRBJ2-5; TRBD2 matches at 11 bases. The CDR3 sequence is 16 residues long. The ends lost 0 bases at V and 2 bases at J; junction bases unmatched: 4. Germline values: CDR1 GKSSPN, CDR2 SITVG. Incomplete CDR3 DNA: TGTGCCTGGAGTCTCAACTGGGGGGGCGTCCAAGACACCCAGTAC. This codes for CAWSLNWGGVQDTQY. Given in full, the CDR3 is CAWSLNWGGVQDTQYF.

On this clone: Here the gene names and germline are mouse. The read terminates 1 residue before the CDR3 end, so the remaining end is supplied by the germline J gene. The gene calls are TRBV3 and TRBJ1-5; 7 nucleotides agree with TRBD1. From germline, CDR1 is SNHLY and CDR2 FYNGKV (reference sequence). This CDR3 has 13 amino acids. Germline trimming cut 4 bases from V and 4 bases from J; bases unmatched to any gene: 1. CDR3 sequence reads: CASSWDRNQAPLF. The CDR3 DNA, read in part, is TGTGCCAGCAGCTGGGACAGAAACCAGGCTCCGCTT.